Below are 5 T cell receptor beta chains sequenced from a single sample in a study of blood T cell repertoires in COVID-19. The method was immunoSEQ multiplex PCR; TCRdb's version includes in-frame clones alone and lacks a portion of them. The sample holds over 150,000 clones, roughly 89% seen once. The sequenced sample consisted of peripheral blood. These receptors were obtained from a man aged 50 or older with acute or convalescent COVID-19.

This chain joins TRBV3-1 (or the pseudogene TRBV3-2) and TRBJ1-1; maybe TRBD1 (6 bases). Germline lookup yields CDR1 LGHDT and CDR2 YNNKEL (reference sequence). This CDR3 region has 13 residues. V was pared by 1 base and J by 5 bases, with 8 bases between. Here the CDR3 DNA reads TGTGCCAGCAGCCAAGTGGGGGCGACTGAAGCTTTCTTT. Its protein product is CASSQVGATEAFF.

The CDR3 coding sequence is TGTGCCAGCAGTCCCACGGGGGCAGGGGGAAATGAAAAACTGTTTTTT. Amino acids: CASSPTGAGGNEKLFF. The V call is TRBV28, the J call TRBJ1-4; 7 bases align to TRBD1. The CDR3 contains 16 residues. The V gene's germline CDR1 is MDHEN and CDR2 SYDVKM. Trimming removed 5 bases from V and 5 bases from J; junction bases left unmatched: 11.

The CDR3 region has the DNA TGTGCCAGCAGCCAGTCGGTTAACTATGGCTACACCTTC. It codes for CASSQSVNYGYTF. The chain combines TRBV3-1 (or the pseudogene TRBV3-2) with TRBJ1-2; D gene unclear. Germline CDR1 LGHDT, CDR2 YNNKEL (reference sequence). V was trimmed by 3 bases and J by 1 base, leaving 6 bases between them. The CDR3 has 13 residues.

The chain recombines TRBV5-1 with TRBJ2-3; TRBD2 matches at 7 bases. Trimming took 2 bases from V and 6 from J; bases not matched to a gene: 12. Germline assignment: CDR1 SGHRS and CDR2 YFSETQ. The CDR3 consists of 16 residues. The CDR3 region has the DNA TGCGCCAGCAGCTTTGGGCGACTAGCCGGCTCGGATACGCAGTATTTT. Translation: CASSFGRLAGSDTQYF.

CDR3: CASSPRGAYTEAFF. The CDR3 DNA sequence: TGTGCCAGCAGCCCCCGGGGGGCGTACACTGAAGCTTTCTTT. The V gene is TRBV6-2 or TRBV6-3, the J gene TRBJ1-1; D is possibly TRBD1 (6 bases). The CDR3 sequence is 14 residues long. Trimming removed 6 bases from V and 3 bases from J, with 14 bases in between. Germline V CDR1 and CDR2: MNHEY, SVGEGT.